This TCR beta chain stems from a study of T cells in Graves' hyperthyroidism and ophthalmopathy. Study observations and caveats: Prediction of ophthalmopathy progression came a median approximately 6.6 months pre-onset.

Comment on this clonotype: Its matching antigen is unknown.

Diagnosis rested on symptoms, serum thyroxine and TRAb, thyroid ultrasound, and orbital computed tomography. Cells are PBMCs isolated from over 7.5 ml of fresh blood. Researchers amplified the TCR beta CDR3 regions from RNA transcripts. HTBI primers were used for first-round RT-PCR of the TCR CDR3. TCRdb reanalysed the multiplex PCR reads using MiXCR and keeps one entry per CDR3 protein. The sample has approximately 360,000 distinct CDR3 sequences; around a sixth are singletons. Germline V gene sequence: CDR1 SGDLS, CDR2 YYNGEE. There are 15 residues in the CDR3. J gave up 8 bases and V 0 bases, and 4 bases lay outside the gene matches.

The chain couples TRBV9 to TRBJ2-1; 11 nucleotides agree with TRBD2. The clonotype comes from a woman under 30 with Graves' hyperthyroidism that later progressed to Graves' ophthalmopathy. What was sequenced was blood. The CDR3 bases are TGTGCCAGCAGCGTAGTAGCGGGAGGGCCGGATGAGCAGTTCTTC. Translation gives CASSVVAGGPDEQFF.